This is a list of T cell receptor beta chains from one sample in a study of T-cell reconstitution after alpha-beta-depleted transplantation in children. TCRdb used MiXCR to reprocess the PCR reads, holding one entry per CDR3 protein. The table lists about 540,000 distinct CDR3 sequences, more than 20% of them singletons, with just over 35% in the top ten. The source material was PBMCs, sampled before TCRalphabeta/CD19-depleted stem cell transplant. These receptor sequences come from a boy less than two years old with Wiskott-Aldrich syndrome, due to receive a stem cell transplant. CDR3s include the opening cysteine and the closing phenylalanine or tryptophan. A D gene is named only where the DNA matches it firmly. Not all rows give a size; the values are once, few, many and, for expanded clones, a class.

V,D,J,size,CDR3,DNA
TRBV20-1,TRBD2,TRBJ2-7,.,CSAKVGGPLREQYF,TGCAGTGCTAAGGTGGGAGGGCCTCTCCGGGAGCAGTACTTC
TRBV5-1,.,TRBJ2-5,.,CASSFGRTQETQYF,TGCGCCAGCAGCTTCGGGAGAACTCAAGAGACCCAGTACTTC
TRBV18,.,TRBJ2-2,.,CASSPLNSPGTGELFF,TGTGCCAGCTCACCACTTAACAGCCCTGGGACCGGGGAGCTGTTTTTT
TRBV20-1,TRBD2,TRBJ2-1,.,CSGRLAASYNEQFF,TGCAGCGGTCGACTAGCGGCATCCTACAATGAGCAGTTCTTC
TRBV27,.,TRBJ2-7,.,CASRGRGSYEQYF,TGTGCCAGCAGGGGCCGGGGCTCCTACGAGCAGTACTTC
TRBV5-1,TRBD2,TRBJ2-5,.,CASSPQTSDQETQYF,TGCGCCAGCAGCCCCCAGACTAGCGACCAAGAGACCCAGTACTTC
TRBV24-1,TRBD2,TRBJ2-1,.,CATSDPGLAGGRNEQFF,TGTGCCACCAGTGATCCGGGACTAGCGGGAGGGCGGAATGAGCAGTTCTTC
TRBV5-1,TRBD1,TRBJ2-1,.,CASSLMGQGVSNEQFF,TGCGCCAGCAGCCTGATGGGACAGGGAGTCTCAAATGAGCAGTTCTTC
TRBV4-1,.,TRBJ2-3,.,CASSQYGDTQYF,TGCGCCAGCAGCCAATACGGAGATACGCAGTATTTT
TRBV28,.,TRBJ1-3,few,CASSLKGRLGNTIYF,TGTGCCAGCAGTTTAAAGGGCAGGCTCGGAAACACCATATATTTT
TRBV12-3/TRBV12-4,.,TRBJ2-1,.,CATKKARGGNEQFF,TGTGCCACCAAAAAAGCCAGGGGCGGGAATGAGCAGTTCTTC
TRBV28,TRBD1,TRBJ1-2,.,CASSPGTGVEGYTF,TGTGCCAGCAGCCCGGGGACAGGGGTAGAGGGCTACACCTTC
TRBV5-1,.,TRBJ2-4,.,CASSSGGSNPGNIQYF,TGCGCCAGCAGCTCTGGCGGCAGTAACCCCGGAAACATTCAGTACTTC
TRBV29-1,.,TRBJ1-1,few,CSVEDQNTEAFF,TGCAGCGTTGAAGATCAGAACACTGAAGCTTTCTTT
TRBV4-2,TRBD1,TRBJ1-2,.,CASSQLTGDGYTF,TGTGCCAGCAGCCAATTAACAGGGGACGGCTACACCTTC
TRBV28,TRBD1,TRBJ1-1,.,CASSLNRGFDTEAFF,TGTGCCAGCAGCCTGAACAGGGGGTTCGACACTGAAGCTTTCTTT
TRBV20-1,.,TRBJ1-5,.,CSVRDQPGGNQPQHF,TGCAGTGTTAGAGATCAGCCAGGGGGCAATCAGCCCCAGCATTTT